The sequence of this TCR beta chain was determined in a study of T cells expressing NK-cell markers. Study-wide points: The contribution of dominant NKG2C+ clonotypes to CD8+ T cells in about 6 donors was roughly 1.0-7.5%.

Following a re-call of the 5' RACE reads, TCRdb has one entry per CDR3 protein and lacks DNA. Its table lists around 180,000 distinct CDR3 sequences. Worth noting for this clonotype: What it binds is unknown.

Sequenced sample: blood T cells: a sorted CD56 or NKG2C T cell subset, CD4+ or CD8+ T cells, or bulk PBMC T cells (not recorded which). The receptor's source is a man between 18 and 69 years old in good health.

This CDR3 reads CASSFNRVNYGYTF. The chain joins TRBV6-5 to TRBJ1-2; with no DNA, the TCRdb D assignment of TRBD1 cannot be verified. Germline loops: CDR1 MNHEY, CDR2 SVGAGI. The CDR3 length is 14 residues.